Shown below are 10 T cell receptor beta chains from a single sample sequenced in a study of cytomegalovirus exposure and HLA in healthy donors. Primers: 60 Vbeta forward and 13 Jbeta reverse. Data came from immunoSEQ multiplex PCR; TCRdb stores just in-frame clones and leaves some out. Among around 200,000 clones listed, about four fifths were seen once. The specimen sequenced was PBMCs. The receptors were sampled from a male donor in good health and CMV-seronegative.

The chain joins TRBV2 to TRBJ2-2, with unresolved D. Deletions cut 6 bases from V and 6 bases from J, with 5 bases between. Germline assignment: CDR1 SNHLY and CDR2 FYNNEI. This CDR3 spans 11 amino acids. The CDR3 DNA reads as TGTGCCAGCAGAGCGTCCGGGGAGCTGTTTTTT. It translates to CASRASGELFF.

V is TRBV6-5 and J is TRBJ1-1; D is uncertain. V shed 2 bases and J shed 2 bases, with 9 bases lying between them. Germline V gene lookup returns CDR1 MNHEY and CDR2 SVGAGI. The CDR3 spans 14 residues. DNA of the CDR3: TGTGCCAGCAGTTACGAAAGCGCAAACACTGAAGCTTTCTTT. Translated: CASSYESANTEAFF.

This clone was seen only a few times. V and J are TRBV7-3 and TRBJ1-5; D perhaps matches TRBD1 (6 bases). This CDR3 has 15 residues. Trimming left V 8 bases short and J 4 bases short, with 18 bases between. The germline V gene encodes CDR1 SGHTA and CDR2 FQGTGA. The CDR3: CASAFRGRSNQPQHF. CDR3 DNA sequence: TGTGCCAGCGCCTTCAGGGGTCGGTCAAATCAGCCCCAGCATTTT.

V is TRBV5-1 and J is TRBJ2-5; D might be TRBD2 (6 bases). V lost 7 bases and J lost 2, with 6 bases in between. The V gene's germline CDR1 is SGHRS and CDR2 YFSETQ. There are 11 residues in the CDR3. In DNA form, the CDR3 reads TGCGCCAGCGGGACTCAAGAGACCCAGTACTTC. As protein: CASGTQETQYF.

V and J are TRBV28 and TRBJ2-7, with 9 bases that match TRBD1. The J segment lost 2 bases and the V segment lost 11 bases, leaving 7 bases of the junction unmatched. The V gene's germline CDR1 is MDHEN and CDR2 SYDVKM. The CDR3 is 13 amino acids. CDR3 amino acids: CAYRRQGAYEQYF. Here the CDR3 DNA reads TGTGCCTATCGACGACAGGGGGCCTACGAGCAGTACTTC.

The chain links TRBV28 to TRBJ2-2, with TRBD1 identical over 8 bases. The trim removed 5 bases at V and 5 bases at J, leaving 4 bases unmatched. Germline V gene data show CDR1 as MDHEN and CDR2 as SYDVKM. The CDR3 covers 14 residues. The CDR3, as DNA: TGTGCCAGCAGTGCAAGGACAGGGACCGGGGAGCTGTTTTTT. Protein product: CASSARTGTGELFF. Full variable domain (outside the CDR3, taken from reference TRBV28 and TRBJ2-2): DVKVTQSSRYLVKRTGEKVFLECVQDMDHENMFWYRQDPGLGLRLIYFSYDVKMKEKGDIPEGYSVSREKKERFSLILESASTNQTSMYLCASSARTGTGELFFGEGSRLTVL.

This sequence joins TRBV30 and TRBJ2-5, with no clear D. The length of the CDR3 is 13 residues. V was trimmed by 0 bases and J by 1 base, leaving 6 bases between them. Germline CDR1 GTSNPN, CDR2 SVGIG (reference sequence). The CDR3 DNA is TGTGCCTGGAGTGTGGGCCCCCAAGAGACCCAGTACTTC. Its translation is CAWSVGPQETQYF.

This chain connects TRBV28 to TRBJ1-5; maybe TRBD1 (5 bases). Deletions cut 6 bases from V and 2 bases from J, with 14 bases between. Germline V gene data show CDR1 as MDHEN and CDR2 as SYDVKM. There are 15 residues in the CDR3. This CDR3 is CASSRQYIGNQPQHF. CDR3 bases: TGTGCCAGCAGCCGACAGTACATCGGCAATCAGCCCCAGCATTTT.

This chain's CDR3 is CATSLIGGRGAYSNQPQHF. The CDR3 DNA reads TGTGCCACCAGCCTAATCGGCGGCAGGGGGGCCTATAGCAATCAGCCCCAGCATTTT. This chain joins TRBV15 and TRBJ1-5; 7 bases agree with TRBD1. The length of the CDR3 is 19 residues. V lost 5 bases, J lost 0 bases, and 16 bases stayed unmatched. Per the germline V gene, CDR1 is LNHNV and CDR2 is YYDKDF (reference sequence).

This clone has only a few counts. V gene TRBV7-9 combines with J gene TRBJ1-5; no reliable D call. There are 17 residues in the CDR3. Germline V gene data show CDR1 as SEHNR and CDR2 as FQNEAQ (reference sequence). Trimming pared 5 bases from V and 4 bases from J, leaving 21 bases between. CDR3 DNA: TGTGCCAGCAGCAGACATGGTCCCCGCCTCCGGAATCAGCCCCAGCATTTT. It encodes CASSRHGPRLRNQPQHF.